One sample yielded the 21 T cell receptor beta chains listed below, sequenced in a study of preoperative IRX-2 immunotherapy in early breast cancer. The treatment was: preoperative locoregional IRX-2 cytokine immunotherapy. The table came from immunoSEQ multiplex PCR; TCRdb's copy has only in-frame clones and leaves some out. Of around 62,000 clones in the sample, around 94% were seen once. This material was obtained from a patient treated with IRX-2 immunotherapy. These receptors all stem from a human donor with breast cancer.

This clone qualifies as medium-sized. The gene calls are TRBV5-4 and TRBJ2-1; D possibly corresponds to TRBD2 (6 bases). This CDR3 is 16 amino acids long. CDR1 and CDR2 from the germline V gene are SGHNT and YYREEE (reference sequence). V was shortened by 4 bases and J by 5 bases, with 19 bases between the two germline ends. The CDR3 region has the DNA TGTGCCAGCAGCGTGGGGGGAAAGAGATTTGACAATGAGCAGTTCTTC. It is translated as CASSVGGKRFDNEQFF.

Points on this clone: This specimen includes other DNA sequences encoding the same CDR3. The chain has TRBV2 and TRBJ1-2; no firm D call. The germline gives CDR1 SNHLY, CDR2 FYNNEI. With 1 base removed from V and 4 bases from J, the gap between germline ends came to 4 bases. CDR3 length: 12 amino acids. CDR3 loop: CASSEGGYGYTF. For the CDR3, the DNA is TGTGCCAGCAGTGAAGGGGGCTATGGCTACACCTTC.

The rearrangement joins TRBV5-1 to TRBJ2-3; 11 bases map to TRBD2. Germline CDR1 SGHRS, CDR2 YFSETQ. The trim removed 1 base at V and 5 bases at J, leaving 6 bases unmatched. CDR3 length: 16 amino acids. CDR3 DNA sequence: TGCGCCAGCAGCTTGAAGACTAGCGGGGTCGGAGATACGCAGTATTTT. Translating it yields CASSLKTSGVGDTQYF.

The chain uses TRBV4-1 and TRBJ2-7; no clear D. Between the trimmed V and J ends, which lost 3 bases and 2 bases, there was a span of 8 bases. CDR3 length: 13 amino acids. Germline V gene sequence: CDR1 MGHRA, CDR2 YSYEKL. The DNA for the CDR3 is TGCGCCAGCAGCCAGATTAATCCCTACGAGCAGTACTTC. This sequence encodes CASSQINPYEQYF.

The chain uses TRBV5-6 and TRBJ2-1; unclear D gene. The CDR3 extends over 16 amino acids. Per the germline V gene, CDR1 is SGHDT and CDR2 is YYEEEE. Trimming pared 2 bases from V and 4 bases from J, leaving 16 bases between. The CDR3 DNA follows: TGTGCCAGCAGCTTTGGTAAGGGTTCCATTTACAATGAGCAGTTCTTC. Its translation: CASSFGKGSIYNEQFF.

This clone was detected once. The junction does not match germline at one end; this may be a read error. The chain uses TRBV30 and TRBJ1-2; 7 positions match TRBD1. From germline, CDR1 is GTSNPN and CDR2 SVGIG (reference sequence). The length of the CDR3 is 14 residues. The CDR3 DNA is TGTGCCTGGAGTTCAACAGGGGTTCCCTATGGCTGCACCTTC. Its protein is CAWSSTGVPYGCTF.

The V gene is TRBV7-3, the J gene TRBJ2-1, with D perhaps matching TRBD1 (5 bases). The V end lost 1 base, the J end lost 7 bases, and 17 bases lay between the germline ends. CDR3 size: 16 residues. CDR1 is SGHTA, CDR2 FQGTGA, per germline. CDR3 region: CASSLKLRGRGNEQFF. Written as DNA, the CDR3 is TGTGCCAGCAGCTTAAAGTTGCGAGGTAGGGGTAATGAGCAGTTCTTC.

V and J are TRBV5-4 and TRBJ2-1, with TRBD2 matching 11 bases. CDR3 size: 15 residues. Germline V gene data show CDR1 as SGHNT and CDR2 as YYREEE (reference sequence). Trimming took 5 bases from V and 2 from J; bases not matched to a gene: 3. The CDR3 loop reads CASRNSGRAYNEQFF. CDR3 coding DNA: TGTGCCAGCAGGAATAGCGGGAGGGCCTACAATGAGCAGTTCTTC.

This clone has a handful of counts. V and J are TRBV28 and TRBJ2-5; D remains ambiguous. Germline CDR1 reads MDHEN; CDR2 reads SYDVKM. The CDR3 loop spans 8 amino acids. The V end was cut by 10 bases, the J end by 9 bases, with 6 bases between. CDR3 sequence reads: CATDPQYF. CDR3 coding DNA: TGTGCCACCGATCCCCAGTACTTC. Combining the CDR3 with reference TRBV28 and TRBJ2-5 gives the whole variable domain DVKVTQSSRYLVKRTGEKVFLECVQDMDHENMFWYRQDPGLGLRLIYFSYDVKMKEKGDIPEGYSVSREKKERFSLILESASTNQTSMYLCATDPQYFGPGTRLLVL.

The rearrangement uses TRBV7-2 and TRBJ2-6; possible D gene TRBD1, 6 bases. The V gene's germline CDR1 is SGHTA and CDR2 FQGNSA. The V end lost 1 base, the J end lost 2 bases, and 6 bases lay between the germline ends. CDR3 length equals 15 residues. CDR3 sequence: CASSLEGAGANVLTF. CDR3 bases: TGTGCCAGCAGCTTAGAGGGGGCTGGGGCCAACGTCCTGACTTTC.

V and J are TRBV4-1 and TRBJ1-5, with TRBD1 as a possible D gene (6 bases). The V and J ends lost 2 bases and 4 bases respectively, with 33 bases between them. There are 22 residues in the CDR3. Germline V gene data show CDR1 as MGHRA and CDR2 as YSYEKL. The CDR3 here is CASSQKIQGNRASVSANQPQHF. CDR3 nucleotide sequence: TGCGCCAGCAGCCAAAAAATCCAGGGCAACAGGGCGAGTGTCTCAGCGAATCAGCCCCAGCATTTT.

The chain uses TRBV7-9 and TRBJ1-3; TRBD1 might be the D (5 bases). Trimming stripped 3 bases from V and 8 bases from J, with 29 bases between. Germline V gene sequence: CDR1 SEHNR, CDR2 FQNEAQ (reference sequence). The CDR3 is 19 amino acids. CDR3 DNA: TGTGCCAGCAGCTTCAATAGTGTCAGGGTGAGCAGTAAGGAATACACCATATATTTT. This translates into CASSFNSVRVSSKEYTIYF.

The CDR3 is CASSRPAGAGLNEQYF. CDR3 bases: TGTGCCAGTAGTCGACCCGCGGGGGCGGGTCTGAACGAGCAGTACTTC. V is TRBV19 and J is TRBJ2-7; maybe TRBD2 (7 bases). This CDR3 contains 16 residues. Germline CDR1 and CDR2: LNHDA and SQIVND (reference sequence). The V end was cut by 5 bases, the J end by 5 bases, with 22 bases between.

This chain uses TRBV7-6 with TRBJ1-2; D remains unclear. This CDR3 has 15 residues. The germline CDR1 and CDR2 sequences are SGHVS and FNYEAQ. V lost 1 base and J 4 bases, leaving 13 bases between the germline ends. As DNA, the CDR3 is TGTGCCAGCAGCTTAGGACCGGGGAACAGCTATGGCTACACCTTC. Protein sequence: CASSLGPGNSYGYTF.

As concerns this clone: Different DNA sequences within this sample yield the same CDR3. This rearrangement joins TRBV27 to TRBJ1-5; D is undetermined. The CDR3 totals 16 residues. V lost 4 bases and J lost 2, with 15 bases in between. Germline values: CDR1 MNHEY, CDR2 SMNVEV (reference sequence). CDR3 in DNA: TGTGCCAGCAGTTCTGCCACCTGGGGTGGCAATCAGCCCCAGCATTTT. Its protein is CASSSATWGGNQPQHF.

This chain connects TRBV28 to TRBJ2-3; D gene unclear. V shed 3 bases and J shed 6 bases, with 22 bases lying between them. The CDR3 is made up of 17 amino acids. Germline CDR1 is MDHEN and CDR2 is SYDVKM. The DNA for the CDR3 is TGTGCCAGCAGTTTTATTACCGGCATGTTACGCGCTGATACGCAGTATTTT. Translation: CASSFITGMLRADTQYF.

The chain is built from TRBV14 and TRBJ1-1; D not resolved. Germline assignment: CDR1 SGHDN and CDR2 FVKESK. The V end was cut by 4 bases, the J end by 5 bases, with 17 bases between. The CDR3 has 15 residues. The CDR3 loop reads CASSPWHNLLTEAFF. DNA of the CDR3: TGTGCCAGCAGCCCTTGGCACAACCTTCTAACTGAAGCTTTCTTT.

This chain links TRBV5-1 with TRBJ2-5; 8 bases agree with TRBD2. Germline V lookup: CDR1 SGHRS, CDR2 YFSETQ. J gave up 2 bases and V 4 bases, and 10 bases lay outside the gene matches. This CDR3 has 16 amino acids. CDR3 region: CASSLRGGGNQETQYF. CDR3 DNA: TGCGCCAGCAGCCTCAGAGGCGGGGGGAATCAAGAGACCCAGTACTTC.

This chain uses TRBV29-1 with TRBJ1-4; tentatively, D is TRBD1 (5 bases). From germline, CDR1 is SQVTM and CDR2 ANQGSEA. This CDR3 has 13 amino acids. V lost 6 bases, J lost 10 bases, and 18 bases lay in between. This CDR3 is CSVPGGEKGKLFF. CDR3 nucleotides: TGCAGCGTACCAGGAGGGGAAAAGGGAAAACTGTTTTTT.

The CDR3: CASSASGLAGAETQYF. As DNA, the CDR3 is TGCGCCAGCAGCGCCTCTGGGCTAGCGGGGGCCGAGACCCAGTACTTC. The chain carries TRBV5-1 and TRBJ2-5, with TRBD2 matching over 10 bases. CDR1 is SGHRS and CDR2 is YFSETQ in the germline V gene. J lost 5 bases, V lost 4 bases, and 11 bases had no gene match. The CDR3 sequence is 16 residues long.

Written as DNA, the CDR3 is TGTGCCAGCAGTTCCGCCGGTCAGCCCCAGCATTTT. Protein product: CASSSAGQPQHF. The chain has TRBV6-6 and TRBJ1-5; D is undetermined. Germline V gene lookup returns CDR1 MNHNY and CDR2 SVGAGI (reference sequence). CDR3 length equals 12 residues. V dropped 4 bases and J dropped 6 bases, with 7 bases sitting between them.